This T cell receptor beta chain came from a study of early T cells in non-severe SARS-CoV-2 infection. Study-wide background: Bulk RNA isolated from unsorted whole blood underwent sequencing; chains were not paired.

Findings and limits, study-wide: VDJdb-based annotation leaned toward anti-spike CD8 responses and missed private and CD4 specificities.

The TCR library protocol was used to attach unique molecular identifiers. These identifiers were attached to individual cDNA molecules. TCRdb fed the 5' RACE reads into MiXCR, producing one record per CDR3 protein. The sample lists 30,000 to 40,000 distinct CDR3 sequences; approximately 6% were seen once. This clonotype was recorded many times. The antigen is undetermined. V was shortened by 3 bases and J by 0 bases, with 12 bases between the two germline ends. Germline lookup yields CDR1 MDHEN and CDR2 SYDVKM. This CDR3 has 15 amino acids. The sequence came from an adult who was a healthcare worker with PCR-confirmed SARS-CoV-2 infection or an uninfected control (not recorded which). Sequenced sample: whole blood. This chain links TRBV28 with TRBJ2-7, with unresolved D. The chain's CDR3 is CASSFDLPNSYEQYF. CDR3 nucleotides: TGTGCCAGCAGTTTTGACCTCCCAAACTCCTACGAGCAGTACTTC.